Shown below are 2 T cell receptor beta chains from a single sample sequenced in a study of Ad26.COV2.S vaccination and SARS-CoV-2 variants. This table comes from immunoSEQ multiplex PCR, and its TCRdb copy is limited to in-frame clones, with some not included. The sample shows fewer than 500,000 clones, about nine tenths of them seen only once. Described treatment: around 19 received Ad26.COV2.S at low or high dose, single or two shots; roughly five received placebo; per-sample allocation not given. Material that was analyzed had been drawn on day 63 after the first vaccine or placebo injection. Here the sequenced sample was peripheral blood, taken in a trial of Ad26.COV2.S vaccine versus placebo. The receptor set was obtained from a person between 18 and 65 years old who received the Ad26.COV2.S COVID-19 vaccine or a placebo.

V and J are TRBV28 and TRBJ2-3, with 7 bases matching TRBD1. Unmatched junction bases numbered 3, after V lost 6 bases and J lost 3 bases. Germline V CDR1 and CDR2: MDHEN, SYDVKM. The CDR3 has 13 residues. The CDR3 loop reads CASRSQGTDTQYF. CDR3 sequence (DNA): TGTGCCAGCAGGTCACAGGGGACAGATACGCAGTATTTT.

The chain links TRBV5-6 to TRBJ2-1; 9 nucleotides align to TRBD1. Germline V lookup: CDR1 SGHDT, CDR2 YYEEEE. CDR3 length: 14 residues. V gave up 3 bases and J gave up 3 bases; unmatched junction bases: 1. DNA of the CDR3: TGTGCCAGCAGCTCGGGACAGGGCTACAATGAGCAGTTCTTC. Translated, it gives CASSSGQGYNEQFF.